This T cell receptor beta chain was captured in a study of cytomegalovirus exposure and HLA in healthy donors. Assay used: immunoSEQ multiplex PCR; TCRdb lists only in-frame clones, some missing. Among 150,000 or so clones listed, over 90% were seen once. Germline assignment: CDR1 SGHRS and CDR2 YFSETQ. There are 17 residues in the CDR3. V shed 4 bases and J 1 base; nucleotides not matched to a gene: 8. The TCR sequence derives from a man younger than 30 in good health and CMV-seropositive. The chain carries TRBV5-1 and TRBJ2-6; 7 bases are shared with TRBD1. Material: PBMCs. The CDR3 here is CASSVHRGGSGANVLTF. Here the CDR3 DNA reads TGCGCCAGCAGCGTGCACAGGGGCGGTTCTGGGGCCAACGTCCTGACTTTC.